The 24 T cell receptor beta chains presented below share a single source sample, sequenced in a study of shared clonotypes between healthy human individuals. Data came from immunoSEQ multiplex PCR; TCRdb stores just in-frame clones and leaves some out. The data show 2 million to 2.5 million clones, about 94% seen once. The material sequenced was naive CD4+ T cells sorted from blood. Subset defined: CD45RA+ positively selected. All receptors come from a man younger than 30 in good health.

The V call is TRBV7-2, the J call TRBJ2-7; D unclear. The CDR3 is 13 residues long. With 5 bases removed from V and 3 bases from J, the gap between germline ends came to 11 bases. CDR1 is SGHTA and CDR2 is FQGNSA in the germline V gene. The CDR3 protein is CASSHFPDYEQYF. The CDR3 nucleotides read TGTGCCAGCAGCCATTTTCCGGACTACGAGCAGTACTTC.

This chain links TRBV6-5 with TRBJ1-5, with TRBD1 matching over 8 bases. CDR1 is MNHEY and CDR2 is SVGAGI in the germline V gene. J lost 2 bases, V lost 4 bases, and 7 bases had no gene match. The CDR3 totals 16 residues. The DNA of the CDR3 is TGTGCCAGCAGTTCCTCGGACAGGGCCCGCAATCAGCCCCAGCATTTT. It encodes CASSSSDRARNQPQHF.

The table lists this clone with a few counts. The chain joins TRBV11-1 to TRBJ2-3; D may be TRBD2 (6 bases). Deletions cut 5 bases from V and 1 base from J, with 13 bases between. The CDR3 length is 15 residues. The germline gives CDR1 SGHAT, CDR2 FQDESV (reference sequence). CDR3 sequence: CASSPTGGGTDTQYF. In DNA form, the CDR3 reads TGTGCCAGCAGCCCAACGGGCGGGGGCACAGATACGCAGTATTTT.

This clone was detected only once. V is TRBV2 and J is TRBJ1-3; no definite D call. The CDR3 covers 14 residues. V was shortened by 4 bases and J by 0 bases, with 7 bases between the two germline ends. Germline-derived CDR1 and CDR2 are SNHLY and FYNNEI. This chain's CDR3 is CASSALSSGNTIYF. CDR3 nucleotides: TGTGCCAGCAGTGCCCTTAGCTCTGGAAACACCATATATTTT.

The chain recombines TRBV5-1 with TRBJ2-2; D possibly corresponds to TRBD1 (5 bases). The CDR3 loop spans 14 amino acids. Germline loops: CDR1 SGHRS, CDR2 YFSETQ. V was cut by 4 bases and J by 3 bases, with 10 bases left in between. CDR3 sequence reads: CASSPDRHTGELFF. Written as DNA, the CDR3 is TGCGCCAGCAGCCCAGACAGACACACCGGGGAGCTGTTTTTT.

The count of this clone is one. The same CDR3 can be traced to other DNA sequences in this sample. This chain connects TRBV7-9 to TRBJ2-2; no definite D call. CDR3 size: 12 residues. V was trimmed by 5 bases and J by 8 bases, leaving 9 bases between them. Germline V gene lookup returns CDR1 SEHNR and CDR2 FQNEAQ (reference sequence). CDR3 in DNA: TGTGCCAGCAGCCCCCGTGGGGGGGAGCTGTTTTTT. Its translation: CASSPRGGELFF.

This chain links TRBV11-2 with TRBJ1-3; D gene unclear. The germline gives CDR1 SGHAT, CDR2 FQNNGV. Trimming stripped 3 bases from V and 1 base from J, with 13 bases between. This CDR3 is 16 amino acids long. The chain's CDR3 is CASSLLSRSSGNTIYF. The CDR3 bases are TGTGCCAGCAGCTTGTTATCGCGGTCGTCTGGAAACACCATATATTTT.

The chain uses TRBV5-5 and TRBJ1-5; D may be TRBD1 (6 bases). The germline gives CDR1 SGHKS, CDR2 YYEKEE (reference sequence). The CDR3 length is 15 residues. Trimming stripped 0 bases from V and 6 bases from J, with 13 bases between. This CDR3 reads CASSLAGGVSQPQHF. Here the CDR3 DNA reads TGTGCCAGCAGCTTGGCGGGGGGCGTATCTCAGCCCCAGCATTTT. Full variable domain (remainder filled in from reference TRBV5-5 and TRBJ1-5): DAGVTQSPTHLIKTRGQQVTLRCSPISGHKSVSWYQQVLGQGPQFIFQYYEKEERGRGNFPDRFSARQFPNYSSELNVNALLLGDSALYLCASSLAGGVSQPQHFGDGTRLSIL.

On this clone itself: The sample carries other DNA sequences with the same CDR3. The chain employs TRBV10-3 and TRBJ2-2, with 13 bases matching TRBD2. Germline loops: CDR1 ENHRY, CDR2 SYGVKD. The junction had 3 bases not matched to a gene; V was cut back by 9 bases and J by 5 bases. The CDR3 contains 14 residues. The CDR3 sequence is CAIRTSGSTGELFF. CDR3 DNA: TGTGCCATAAGGACTAGCGGGAGTACCGGGGAGCTGTTTTTT.

V and J are TRBV27 and TRBJ1-1; tentative D call: TRBD1 (5 bases). The CDR3 sequence is 9 residues long. Trimming took 8 bases from V and 8 from J, leaving 6 bases between them. Germline loops: CDR1 MNHEY, CDR2 SMNVEV (reference sequence). CDR3 loop: CASRQEAFF. CDR3 coding DNA: TGTGCCAGCCGACAGGAAGCTTTCTTT.

This chain uses TRBV4-3 with TRBJ2-1; 9 bases are a match to TRBD1. Germline CDR1 and CDR2: LGHNA and YSLEER. Germline trimming cut 5 bases from V and 4 bases from J; bases unmatched to any gene: 6. CDR3 length: 15 residues. DNA for the CDR3: TGCGCCAGCAGCACCGACAGGGGGAAGTACAATGAGCAGTTCTTC. This encodes CASSTDRGKYNEQFF.

This clone was seen a single time. J is TRBJ1-6 and V is TRBV5-6, with 10 positions matching TRBD1. This CDR3 contains 16 residues. Germline loops: CDR1 SGHDT, CDR2 YYEEEE. The ends lost 4 bases at V and 6 bases at J; junction bases unmatched: 7. CDR3 DNA sequence: TGTGCCAGCAGCCCCGGACAGGGGGACCCTAATTCACCCCTCCACTTT. This encodes CASSPGQGDPNSPLHF.

The chain combines TRBV5-1 with TRBJ2-1; weak D call: TRBD2 (5 bases). Germline lookup yields CDR1 SGHRS and CDR2 YFSETQ. The CDR3 contains 15 residues. Trimming shortened V by 3 bases and J by 4 bases, and 14 bases separated the two germline ends. The CDR3 is CASSWTPLHYNEQFF. CDR3 nucleotide sequence: TGCGCCAGCAGCTGGACTCCCTTACATTACAATGAGCAGTTCTTC.

This clone was seen only once. This chain connects TRBV15 to TRBJ2-2, with TRBD2 as a possible D gene (5 bases). In germline, CDR1 is LNHNV, CDR2 YYDKDF (reference sequence). The length of the CDR3 is 19 residues. Trimming took 5 bases from V and 2 from J, leaving 24 bases between them. As DNA, the CDR3 is TGTGCCACCAGCCCCTCGGATATTAGCGAACACCTAAACACCGGGGAGCTGTTTTTT. Its protein is CATSPSDISEHLNTGELFF.

The rearrangement joins TRBV9 to TRBJ1-2; D unclear. This CDR3 is 15 amino acids long. Germline values: CDR1 SGDLS, CDR2 YYNGEE. Between the trimmed V and J ends, which lost 0 bases and 0 bases, there was a span of 9 bases. The CDR3 spells CASSVGIAANYGYTF. The CDR3 DNA reads TGTGCCAGCAGCGTAGGTATCGCCGCTAACTATGGCTACACCTTC.

The rearrangement links TRBV30 to TRBJ1-1, with D hard to call. V was cut by 4 bases and J by 3 bases, with 12 bases left in between. Germline loops: CDR1 GTSNPN, CDR2 SVGIG (reference sequence). The CDR3 loop spans 13 amino acids. CDR3 sequence (DNA): TGTGCCTGGATCGGAGGGATCCACACTGAAGCTTTCTTT. Encoded protein: CAWIGGIHTEAFF.

The chain combines TRBV7-9 with TRBJ1-3; D might be TRBD1 (6 bases). In germline, CDR1 is SEHNR, CDR2 FQNEAQ (reference sequence). V gave up 4 bases and J gave up 0 bases, with 13 bases separating them. The CDR3 spans 16 residues. This CDR3 is CASSSADRISGNTIYF. The CDR3, as DNA: TGTGCCAGCAGCTCAGCCGACAGGATCTCTGGAAACACCATATATTTT. The full variable domain, rest sourced from reference TRBV7-9 and TRBJ1-3, is DTGVSQNPRHKITKRGQNVTFRCDPISEHNRLYWYRQTLGQGPEFLTYFQNEAQLEKSRLLSDRFSAERPKGSFSTLEIQRTEQGDSAMYLCASSSADRISGNTIYFGEGSWLTVV.

This sequence joins TRBV5-5 and TRBJ2-7; the match to TRBD1 covers 9 bases. Per germline, CDR1 SGHKS and CDR2 YYEKEE (reference sequence). The CDR3 totals 15 residues. V trimming: 0 bases; J trimming: 6 bases; junction bases outside the gene matches: 7. Here the CDR3 DNA reads TGTGCCAGCAGCTTGGAGGGACAGGGTTCGCGCGAGCAGTACTTC. Protein: CASSLEGQGSREQYF.

This clone was found once. The chain uses TRBV7-9 and TRBJ2-3; D unclear. CDR1 SEHNR and CDR2 FQNEAQ come from the germline V gene (reference sequence). The length of the CDR3 is 13 residues. V was shortened by 5 bases and J by 0 bases, with 6 bases between the two germline ends. The CDR3 DNA sequence: TGTGCCAGCAGCCCCCATAGCACAGATACGCAGTATTTT. Protein sequence: CASSPHSTDTQYF. Full variable domain (remainder filled in from reference TRBV7-9 and TRBJ2-3): DTGVSQNPRHKITKRGQNVTFRCDPISEHNRLYWYRQTLGQGPEFLTYFQNEAQLEKSRLLSDRFSAERPKGSFSTLEIQRTEQGDSAMYLCASSPHSTDTQYFGPGTRLTVL.

The J gene is TRBJ2-2, the V gene TRBV18, with TRBD1 as a possible D gene (6 bases). This CDR3 has 15 amino acids. From germline, CDR1 is KGHSH and CDR2 LQKENI. V lost 2 bases and J lost 4, with 11 bases in between. The CDR3 sequence: CASSPVDRATGELFF. DNA for the CDR3: TGTGCCAGCTCACCAGTGGACAGAGCCACCGGGGAGCTGTTTTTT.

The chain recombines TRBV14 with TRBJ2-7; D could derive from TRBD1 or TRBD2 (5 bases each). The CDR3 spans 16 residues. Trimming removed 4 bases from V and 3 bases from J, with 19 bases in between. Germline V gene data show CDR1 as SGHDN and CDR2 as FVKESK. CDR3 in DNA: TGTGCCAGCAGCCCTAACACCGGGACCAGAAGCTACGAGCAGTACTTC. This gives the protein CASSPNTGTRSYEQYF.

The J gene is TRBJ2-2, the V gene TRBV5-4; D might be TRBD1 or TRBD2, each matching 5 bases. CDR3 length: 16 residues. Germline loops: CDR1 SGHNT, CDR2 YYREEE (reference sequence). V was pared by 0 bases and J by 5 bases, with 14 bases between. The CDR3 nucleotides read TGTGCCAGCAGCTTGGCCTCGGGGCAACTAACCGGGGAGCTGTTTTTT. Translated, it gives CASSLASGQLTGELFF.

The rearrangement links TRBV5-4 to TRBJ2-7, with 9 nucleotides matching TRBD2. The CDR3 consists of 16 residues. The junction had 10 bases not matched to a gene; V was cut back by 4 bases and J by 2 bases. The germline gives CDR1 SGHNT, CDR2 YYREEE (reference sequence). This CDR3 is CASSDTSGLGTYEQYF. The CDR3 DNA is TGTGCCAGCAGCGATACTAGCGGGTTAGGAACCTACGAGCAGTACTTC.

V usage is TRBV2 and J usage is TRBJ2-2, with D unresolved. This CDR3 comprises 15 residues. V dropped 7 bases and J dropped 1 base, with 13 bases sitting between them. Germline V CDR1 and CDR2: SNHLY, FYNNEI. The chain's CDR3 is CASMPRPGNTGELFF. CDR3 nucleotides: TGTGCCAGCATGCCGCGTCCAGGGAACACCGGGGAGCTGTTTTTT.